This T cell receptor (beta chain) was sequenced in a study of T cells after yellow fever vaccination. UMIs were added to TCR cDNA along with a universal primer site when it was made by 5'RACE template switching. TCRdb re-called the 5' RACE reads with MiXCR, one entry per CDR3 protein. Among 620,000 or so distinct CDR3 sequences listed, about 15% were seen once. From germline, CDR1 is SGHRS and CDR2 YFSETQ. This CDR3 spans 15 amino acids. Losses at the gene ends were 2 bases for V and 5 bases for J; bases not matched to a gene: 6. This clonotype has only a few counts. The specimen was PBMCs, collected less than 6 days after the first yellow fever vaccination. This chain joins TRBV5-1 and TRBJ2-1, with TRBD1 identical over 8 bases. The TCR comes from a man aged 18-30 years who received the YFV17D yellow fever vaccine. The CDR3 loop is CASSFGDRLNNEQFF. The CDR3 region has the DNA TGCGCCAGCAGCTTTGGGGACAGGCTAAACAATGAGCAGTTCTTC.